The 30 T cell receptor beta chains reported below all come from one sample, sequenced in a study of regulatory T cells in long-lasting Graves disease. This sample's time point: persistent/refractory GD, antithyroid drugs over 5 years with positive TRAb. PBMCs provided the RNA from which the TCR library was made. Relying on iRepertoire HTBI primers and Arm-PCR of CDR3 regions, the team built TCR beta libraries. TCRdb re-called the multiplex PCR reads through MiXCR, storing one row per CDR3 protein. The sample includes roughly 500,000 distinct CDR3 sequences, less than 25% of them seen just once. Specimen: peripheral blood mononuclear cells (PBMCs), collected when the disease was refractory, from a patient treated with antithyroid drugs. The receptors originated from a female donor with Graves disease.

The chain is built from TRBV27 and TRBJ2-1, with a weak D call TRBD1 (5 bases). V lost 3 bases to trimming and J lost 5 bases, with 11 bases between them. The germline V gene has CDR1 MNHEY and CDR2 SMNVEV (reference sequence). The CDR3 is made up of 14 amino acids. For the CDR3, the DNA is TGTGCCAGCAGTTTTGAGGACACAAACAATGAGCAGTTCTTC. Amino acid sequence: CASSFEDTNNEQFF.

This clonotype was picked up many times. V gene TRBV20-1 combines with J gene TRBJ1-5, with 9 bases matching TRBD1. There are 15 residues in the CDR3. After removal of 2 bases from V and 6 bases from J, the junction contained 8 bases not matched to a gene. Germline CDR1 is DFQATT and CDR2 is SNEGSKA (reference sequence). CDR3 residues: CSARKNRGRGQPQHF. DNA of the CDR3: TGCAGTGCTAGAAAAAACAGGGGGCGCGGTCAGCCCCAGCATTTT.

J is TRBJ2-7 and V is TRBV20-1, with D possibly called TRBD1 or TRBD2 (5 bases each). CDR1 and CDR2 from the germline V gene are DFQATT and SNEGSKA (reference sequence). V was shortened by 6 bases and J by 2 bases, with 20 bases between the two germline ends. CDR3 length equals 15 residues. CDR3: CSARVPGRGTYEQYF. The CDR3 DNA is TGCAGTGCCAGGGTACCGGGACGTGGGACCTACGAGCAGTACTTC.

Here the CDR3 DNA reads TGCAGCGTCTCCAGGGCTAACACTGAAGCTTTCTTT. It codes for CSVSRANTEAFF. The chain links TRBV29-1 to TRBJ1-1, with D possibly matching TRBD1 (5 bases). V dropped 6 bases and J dropped 2 bases, with 10 bases sitting between them. The CDR3 has 12 residues. Germline CDR1 SQVTM, CDR2 ANQGSEA.

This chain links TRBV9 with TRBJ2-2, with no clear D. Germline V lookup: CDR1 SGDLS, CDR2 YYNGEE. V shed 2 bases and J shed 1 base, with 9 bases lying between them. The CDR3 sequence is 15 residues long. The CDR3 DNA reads TGTGCCAGCAGCGTGGGGTGGCGGAACACCGGGGAGCTGTTTTTT. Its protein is CASSVGWRNTGELFF.

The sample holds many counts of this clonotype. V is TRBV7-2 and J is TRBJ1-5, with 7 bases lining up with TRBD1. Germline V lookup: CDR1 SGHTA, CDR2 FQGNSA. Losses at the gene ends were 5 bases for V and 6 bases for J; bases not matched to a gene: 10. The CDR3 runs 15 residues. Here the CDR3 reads CASSGGGGGGQPQHF. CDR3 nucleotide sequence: TGTGCCAGCAGCGGCGGAGGGGGCGGTGGTCAGCCCCAGCATTTT.

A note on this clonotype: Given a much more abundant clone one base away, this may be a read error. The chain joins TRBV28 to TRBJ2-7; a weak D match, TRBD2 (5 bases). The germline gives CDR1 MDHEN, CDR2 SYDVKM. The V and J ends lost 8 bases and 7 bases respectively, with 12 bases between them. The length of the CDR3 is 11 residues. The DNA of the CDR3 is TGTGCCAGCGACGGGGAACGGGAGCAGTACTTC. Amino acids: CASDGEREQYF. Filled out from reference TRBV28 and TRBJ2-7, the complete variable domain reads DVKVTQSSRYLVKRTGEKVFLECVQDMDHENMFWYRQDPGLGLRLIYFSYDVKMKEKGDIPEGYSVSREKKERFSLILESASTNQTSMYLCASDGEREQYFGPGTRLTVT.

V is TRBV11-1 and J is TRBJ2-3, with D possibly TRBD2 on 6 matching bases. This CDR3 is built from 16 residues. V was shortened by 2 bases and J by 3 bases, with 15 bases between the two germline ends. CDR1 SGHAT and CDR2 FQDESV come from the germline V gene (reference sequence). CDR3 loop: CASSLMIRGGTDTQYF. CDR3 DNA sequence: TGTGCCAGCAGCTTAATGATACGCGGAGGGACAGATACGCAGTATTTT.

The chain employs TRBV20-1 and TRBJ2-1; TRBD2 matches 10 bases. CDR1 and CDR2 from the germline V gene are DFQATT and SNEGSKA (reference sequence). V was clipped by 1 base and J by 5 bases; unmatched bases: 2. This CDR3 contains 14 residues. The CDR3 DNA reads TGCAGTGCTAGAGTGACTAGCGGGCACAATGAGCAGTTCTTC. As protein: CSARVTSGHNEQFF.

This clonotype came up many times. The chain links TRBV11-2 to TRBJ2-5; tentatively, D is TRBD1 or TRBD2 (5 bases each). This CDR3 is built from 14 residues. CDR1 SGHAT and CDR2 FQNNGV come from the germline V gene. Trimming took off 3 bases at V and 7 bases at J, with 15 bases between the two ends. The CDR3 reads CASSFGTSSGTQYF. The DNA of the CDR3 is TGTGCCAGCAGCTTTGGGACCTCAAGTGGGACCCAGTACTTC.

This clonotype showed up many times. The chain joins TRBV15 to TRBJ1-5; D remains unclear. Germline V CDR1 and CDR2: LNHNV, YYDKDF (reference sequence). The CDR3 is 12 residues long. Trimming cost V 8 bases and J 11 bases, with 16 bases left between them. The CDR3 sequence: CATSGSLRTQHF. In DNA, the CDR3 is TGTGCCACCTCGGGTTCTCTTCGGACCCAGCATTTT.

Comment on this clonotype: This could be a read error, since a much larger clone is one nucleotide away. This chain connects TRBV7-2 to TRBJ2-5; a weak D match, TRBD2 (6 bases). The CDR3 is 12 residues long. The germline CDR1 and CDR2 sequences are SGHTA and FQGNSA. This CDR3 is CASSPTGGTQCF. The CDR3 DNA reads TGTGCCAGCAGCCCTACTGGGGGGACCCAGTGCTTC.

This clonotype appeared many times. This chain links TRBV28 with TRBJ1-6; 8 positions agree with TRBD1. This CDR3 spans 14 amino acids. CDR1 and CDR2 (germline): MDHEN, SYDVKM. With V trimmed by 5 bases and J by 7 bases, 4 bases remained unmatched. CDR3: CASSTPGGNSPLHF. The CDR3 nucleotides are TGTGCCAGCAGTACACCAGGGGGCAATTCACCCCTCCACTTT.

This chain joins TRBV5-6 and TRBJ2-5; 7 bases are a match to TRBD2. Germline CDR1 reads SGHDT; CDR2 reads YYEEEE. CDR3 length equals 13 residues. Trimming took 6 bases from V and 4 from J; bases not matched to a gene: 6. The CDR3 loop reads CASNPGGGETQYF. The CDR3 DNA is TGTGCCAGCAACCCGGGGGGTGGAGAGACCCAGTACTTC.

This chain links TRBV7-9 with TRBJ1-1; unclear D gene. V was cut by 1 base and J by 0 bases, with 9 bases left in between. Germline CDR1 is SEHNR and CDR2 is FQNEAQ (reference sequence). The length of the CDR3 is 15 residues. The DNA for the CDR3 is TGTGCCAGCAGCTTAGTTGGGTTTATGAACACTGAAGCTTTCTTT. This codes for CASSLVGFMNTEAFF.

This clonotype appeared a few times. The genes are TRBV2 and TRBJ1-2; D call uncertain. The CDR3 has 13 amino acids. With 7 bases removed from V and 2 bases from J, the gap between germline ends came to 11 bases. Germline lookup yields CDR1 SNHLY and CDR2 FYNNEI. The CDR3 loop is CASMQVPNYGYTF. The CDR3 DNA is TGTGCCAGCATGCAAGTACCGAACTATGGCTACACCTTC.

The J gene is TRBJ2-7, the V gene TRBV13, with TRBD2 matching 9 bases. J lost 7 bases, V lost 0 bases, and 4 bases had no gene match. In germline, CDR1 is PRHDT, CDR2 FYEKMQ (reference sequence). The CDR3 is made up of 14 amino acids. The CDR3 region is CASSLGRLAGEQYF. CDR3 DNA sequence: TGTGCCAGCAGCTTAGGCCGGCTAGCGGGAGAGCAGTACTTC.

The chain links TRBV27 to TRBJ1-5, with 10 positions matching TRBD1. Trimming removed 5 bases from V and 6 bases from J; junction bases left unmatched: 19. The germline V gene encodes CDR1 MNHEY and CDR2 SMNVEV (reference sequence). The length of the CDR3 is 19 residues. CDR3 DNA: TGTGCCAGCAGTAGGGTGACGGGGACAGGGGCCTTGAGGAGTCAGCCCCAGCATTTT. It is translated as CASSRVTGTGALRSQPQHF.

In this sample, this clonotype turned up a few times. CDR3 sequence (DNA): TGTGCCAGCAGCCACGGATACAATCAGCCCCAGCATTTT. Its protein is CASSHGYNQPQHF. This chain joins TRBV14 and TRBJ1-5; the D is unclear. Per germline, CDR1 SGHDN and CDR2 FVKESK. V was pared by 3 bases and J by 3 bases, with 6 bases between. This CDR3 is 13 amino acids long.

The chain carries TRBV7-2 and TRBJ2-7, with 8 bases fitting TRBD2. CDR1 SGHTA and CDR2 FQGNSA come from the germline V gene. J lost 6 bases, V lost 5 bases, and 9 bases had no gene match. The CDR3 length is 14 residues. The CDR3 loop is CASSPRVSGAEQYF. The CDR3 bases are TGTGCCAGCAGCCCCCGGGTTAGCGGGGCCGAGCAGTACTTC.

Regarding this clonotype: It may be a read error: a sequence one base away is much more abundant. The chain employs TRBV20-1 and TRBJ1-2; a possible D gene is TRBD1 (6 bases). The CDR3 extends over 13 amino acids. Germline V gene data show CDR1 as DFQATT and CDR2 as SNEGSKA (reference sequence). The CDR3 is CSAGDQGHRGYTF. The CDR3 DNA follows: TGCAGTGCTGGAGACCAGGGACATCGTGGCTACACCTTC.

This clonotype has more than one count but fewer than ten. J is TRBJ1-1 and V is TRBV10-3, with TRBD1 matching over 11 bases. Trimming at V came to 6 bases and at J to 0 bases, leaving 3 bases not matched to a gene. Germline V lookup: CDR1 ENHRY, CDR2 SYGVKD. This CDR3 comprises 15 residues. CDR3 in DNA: TGTGCCATCAGGGAGGGACAGGGGGTGAACACTGAAGCTTTCTTT. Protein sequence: CAIREGQGVNTEAFF.

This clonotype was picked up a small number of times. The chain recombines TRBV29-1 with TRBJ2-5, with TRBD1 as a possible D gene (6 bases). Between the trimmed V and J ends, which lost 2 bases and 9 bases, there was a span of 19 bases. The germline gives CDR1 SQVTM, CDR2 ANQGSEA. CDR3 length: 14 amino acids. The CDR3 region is CSVERRGTSRAQYF. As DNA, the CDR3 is TGCAGCGTTGAAAGAAGGGGGACATCCAGGGCCCAGTACTTC.

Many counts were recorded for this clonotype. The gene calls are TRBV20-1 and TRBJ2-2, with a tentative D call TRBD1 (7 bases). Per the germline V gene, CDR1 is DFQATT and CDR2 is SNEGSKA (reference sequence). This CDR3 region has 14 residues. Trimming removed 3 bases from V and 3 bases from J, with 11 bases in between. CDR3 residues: CSASSRGDTGELFF. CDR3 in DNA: TGCAGTGCTAGTTCCAGGGGGGACACCGGGGAGCTGTTTTTT.

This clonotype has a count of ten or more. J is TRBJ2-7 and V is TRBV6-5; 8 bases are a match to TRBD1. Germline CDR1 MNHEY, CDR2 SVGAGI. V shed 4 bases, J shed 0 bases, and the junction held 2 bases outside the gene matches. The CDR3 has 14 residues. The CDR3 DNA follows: TGTGCCAGCAGTTGGGGACAGGACTCCTACGAGCAGTACTTC. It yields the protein CASSWGQDSYEQYF.

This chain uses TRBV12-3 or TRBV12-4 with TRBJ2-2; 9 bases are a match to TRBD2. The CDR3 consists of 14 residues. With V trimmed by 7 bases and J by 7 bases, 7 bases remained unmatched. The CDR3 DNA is TGTGCCAGCAATCCAAGCGGGAGGCACGGGGAGCTGTTTTTT. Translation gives CASNPSGRHGELFF.

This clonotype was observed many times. The CDR3 region is CASSPGGTGETQYF. In DNA form, the CDR3 reads TGTGCCAGCAGCCCGGGGGGAACGGGAGAGACCCAGTACTTC. This rearrangement joins TRBV11-2 to TRBJ2-5, with 7 nucleotides matching TRBD2. CDR1 SGHAT and CDR2 FQNNGV come from the germline V gene. V gave up 5 bases and J gave up 4 bases; unmatched junction bases: 7. The CDR3 loop spans 14 amino acids. Full variable domain (rest looked up from reference TRBV11-2 and TRBJ2-5): EAGVAQSPRYKIIEKRQSVAFWCNPISGHATLYWYQQILGQGPKLLIQFQNNGVVDDSQLPKDRFSAERLKGVDSTLKIQPAKLEDSAVYLCASSPGGTGETQYFGPGTRLLVL.

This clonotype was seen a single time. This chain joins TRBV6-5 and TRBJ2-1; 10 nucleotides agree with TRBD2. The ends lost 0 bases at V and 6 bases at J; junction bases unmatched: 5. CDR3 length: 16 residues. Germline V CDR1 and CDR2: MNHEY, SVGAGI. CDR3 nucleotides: TGTGCCAGCAGTTACTCAACTAGCGGGATTCGCAATGAGCAGTTCTTC. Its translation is CASSYSTSGIRNEQFF.

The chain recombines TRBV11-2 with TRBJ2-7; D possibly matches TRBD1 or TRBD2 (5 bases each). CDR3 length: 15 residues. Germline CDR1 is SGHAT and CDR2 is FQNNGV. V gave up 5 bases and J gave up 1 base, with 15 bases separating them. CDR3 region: CASSKGTGQSYEQYF. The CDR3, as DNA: TGTGCCAGCAGCAAGGGGACGGGCCAGTCCTACGAGCAGTACTTC.

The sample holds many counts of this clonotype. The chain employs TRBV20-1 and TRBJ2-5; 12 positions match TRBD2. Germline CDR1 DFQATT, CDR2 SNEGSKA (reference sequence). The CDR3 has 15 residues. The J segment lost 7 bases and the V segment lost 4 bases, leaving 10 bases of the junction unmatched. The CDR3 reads CSAIGLAGLAGTQYF. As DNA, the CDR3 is TGCAGTGCTATAGGGCTAGCGGGACTAGCGGGGACCCAGTACTTC.